This paragraph covers one TCR beta chain sequence. Its antigen is undetermined. This CDR3 has 15 amino acids. Germline loops: CDR1 SGHDN, CDR2 FVKESK. Trimming cost V 2 bases and J 6 bases, with 15 bases left between them. Profiling relied on immunoSEQ multiplex PCR, and the TCRdb table lists in-frame clones only, not all of them. The data contain about 600,000 clones, about 97% of them singletons. The data were taken from a study of shared clonotypes between healthy human individuals. The donors were adults (healthy and HIV-negative) with no recent acute infections or vaccinations. Study results and caveats: Relative to clonotypes present in all four donors, those not shared had lower generation probabilities. How much donors shared clonotypes was expected to be affected by sequencing depth. Blood was the sole source, and tissue repertoires probably differ.

The chain uses TRBV14 and TRBJ2-3; D unresolved. This receptor was obtained from a woman aged 30 to 39 in good health. Material: naive CD4+ T cells sorted from blood. Subset: CD45RA+ positively selected. The DNA for the CDR3 is TGTGCCAGCAGCCAATCCCCCCCTCCCGGGGATACGCAGTATTTT. It encodes CASSQSPPPGDTQYF.